In this sample, the clone carrying this T cell receptor beta chain turned up many times. Antigen specificity is unknown. The J segment lost 7 bases and the V segment lost 2 bases, leaving 9 bases of the junction unmatched. CDR3 length equals 16 residues. CDR1 and CDR2 from the germline V gene are MNHEY and SVGEGT. This sample was taken from a study of response to subunit inactivated influenza vaccine. Study results and caveats: Few additional T cells are recruited per seasonal influenza vaccination, authors suggested.

Using its own MiXCR run on the RT-PCR reads, TCRdb lists one record per CDR3 protein. The sample contains 500,000 to 600,000 distinct CDR3 sequences, about 17% of which appear only once. Source: CD4+ T cells sorted from PBMCs, taken 23 to 25 months after vaccination. The clonotype was recovered from a man aged 50-75 years who received an inactivated influenza vaccine. V is TRBV6-2 or TRBV6-3 and J is TRBJ2-7; 12 nucleotides agree with TRBD1. For the CDR3, the DNA is TGTGCCAGCAGTTACAATTGGGACAGGGGGCCGAGGGAGCAGTACTTC. Protein product: CASSYNWDRGPREQYF.